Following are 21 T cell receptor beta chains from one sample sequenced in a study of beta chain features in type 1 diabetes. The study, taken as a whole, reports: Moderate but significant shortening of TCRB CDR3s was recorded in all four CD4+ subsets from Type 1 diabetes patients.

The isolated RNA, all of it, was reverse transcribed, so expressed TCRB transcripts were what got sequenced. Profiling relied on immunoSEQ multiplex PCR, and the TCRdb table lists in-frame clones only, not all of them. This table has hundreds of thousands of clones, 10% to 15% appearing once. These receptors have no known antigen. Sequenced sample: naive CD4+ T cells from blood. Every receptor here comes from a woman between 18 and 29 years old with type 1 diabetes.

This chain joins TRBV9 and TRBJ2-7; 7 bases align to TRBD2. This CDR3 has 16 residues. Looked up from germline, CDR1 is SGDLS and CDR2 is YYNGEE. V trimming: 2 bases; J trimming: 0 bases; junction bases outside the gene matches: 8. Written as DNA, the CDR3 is TGTGCCAGCAGCGTTTCGGCGGGGGAAAGCTCCTACGAGCAGTACTTC. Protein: CASSVSAGESSYEQYF.

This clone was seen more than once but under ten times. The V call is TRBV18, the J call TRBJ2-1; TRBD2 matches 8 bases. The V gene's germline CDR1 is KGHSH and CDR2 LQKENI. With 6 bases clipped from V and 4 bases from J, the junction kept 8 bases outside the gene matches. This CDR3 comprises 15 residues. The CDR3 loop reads CASSPGGGTYNEQFF. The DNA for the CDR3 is TGTGCCAGCTCCCCCGGGGGGGGTACTTACAATGAGCAGTTCTTC.

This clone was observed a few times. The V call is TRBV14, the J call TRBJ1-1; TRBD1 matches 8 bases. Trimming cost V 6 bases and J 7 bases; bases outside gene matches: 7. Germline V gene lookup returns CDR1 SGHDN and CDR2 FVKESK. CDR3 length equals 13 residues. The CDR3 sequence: CASRTDRDNEAFF. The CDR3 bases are TGTGCCAGCAGGACGGACAGGGATAATGAAGCTTTCTTT. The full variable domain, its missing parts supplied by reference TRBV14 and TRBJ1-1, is EAGVTQFPSHSVIEKGQTVTLRCDPISGHDNLYWYRRVMGKEIKFLLHFVKESKQDESGMPNNRFLAERTGGTYSTLKVQPAELEDSGVYFCASRTDRDNEAFFGQGTRLTVV.

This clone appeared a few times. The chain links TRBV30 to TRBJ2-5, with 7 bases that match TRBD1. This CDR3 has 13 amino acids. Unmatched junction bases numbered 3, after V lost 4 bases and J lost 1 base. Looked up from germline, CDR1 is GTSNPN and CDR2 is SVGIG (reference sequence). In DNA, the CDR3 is TGTGCCTGGATCAGGGGGAGCCAAGAGACCCAGTACTTC. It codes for CAWIRGSQETQYF.

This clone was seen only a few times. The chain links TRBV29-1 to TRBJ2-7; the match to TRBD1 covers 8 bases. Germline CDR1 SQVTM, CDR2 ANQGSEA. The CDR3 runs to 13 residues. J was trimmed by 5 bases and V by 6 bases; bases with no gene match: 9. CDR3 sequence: CSVFWDRLHEQYF. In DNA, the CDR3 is TGCAGCGTCTTTTGGGACAGGCTCCACGAGCAGTACTTC.

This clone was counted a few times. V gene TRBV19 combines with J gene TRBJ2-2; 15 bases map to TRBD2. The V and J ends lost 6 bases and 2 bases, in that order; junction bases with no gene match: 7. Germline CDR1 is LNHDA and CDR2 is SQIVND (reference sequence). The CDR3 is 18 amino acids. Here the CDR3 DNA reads TGTGCCAGTAGACCAGGACTAGCGGGGGGGCGTAACACCGGGGAGCTGTTTTTT. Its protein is CASRPGLAGGRNTGELFF.

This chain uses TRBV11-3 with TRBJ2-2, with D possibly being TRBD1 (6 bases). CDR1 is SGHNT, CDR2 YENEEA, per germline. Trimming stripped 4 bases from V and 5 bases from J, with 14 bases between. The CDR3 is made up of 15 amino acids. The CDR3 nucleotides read TGTGCCAGCAGCTCCACCGGGACAACGACCGGGGAGCTGTTTTTT. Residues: CASSSTGTTTGELFF.

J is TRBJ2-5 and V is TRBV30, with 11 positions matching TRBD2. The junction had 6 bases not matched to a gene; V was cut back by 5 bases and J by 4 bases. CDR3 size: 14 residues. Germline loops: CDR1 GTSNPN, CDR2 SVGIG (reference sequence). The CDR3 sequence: CAWSTSGIGETQYF. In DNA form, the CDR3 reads TGTGCCTGGTCGACTAGCGGGATCGGAGAGACCCAGTACTTC.

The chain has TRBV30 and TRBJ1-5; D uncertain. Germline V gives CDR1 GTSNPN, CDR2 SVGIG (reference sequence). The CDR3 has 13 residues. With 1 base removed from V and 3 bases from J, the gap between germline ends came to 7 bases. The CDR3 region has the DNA TGTGCCTGGAGTGGGGCAGACAATCAGCCCCAGCATTTT. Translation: CAWSGADNQPQHF.

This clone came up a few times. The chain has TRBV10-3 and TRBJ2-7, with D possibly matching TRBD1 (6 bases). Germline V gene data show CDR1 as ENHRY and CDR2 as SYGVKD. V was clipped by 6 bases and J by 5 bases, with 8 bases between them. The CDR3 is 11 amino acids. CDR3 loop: CAIRDSDEQYF. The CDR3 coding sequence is TGTGCCATCAGGGACAGCGACGAGCAGTACTTC.

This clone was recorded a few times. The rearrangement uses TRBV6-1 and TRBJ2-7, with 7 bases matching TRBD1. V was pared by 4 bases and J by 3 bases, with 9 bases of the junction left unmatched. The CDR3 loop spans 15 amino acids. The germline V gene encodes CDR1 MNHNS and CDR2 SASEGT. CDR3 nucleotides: TGTGCCAGCAGTGCCGACAGGGTGGGTTTCTACGAGCAGTACTTC. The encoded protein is CASSADRVGFYEQYF.

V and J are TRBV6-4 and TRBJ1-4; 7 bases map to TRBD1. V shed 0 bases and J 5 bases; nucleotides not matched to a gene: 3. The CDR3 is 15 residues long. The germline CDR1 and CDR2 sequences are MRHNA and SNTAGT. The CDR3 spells CASSDSGTANEKLFF. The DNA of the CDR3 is TGTGCCAGCAGTGACTCCGGGACAGCGAATGAAAAACTGTTTTTT.

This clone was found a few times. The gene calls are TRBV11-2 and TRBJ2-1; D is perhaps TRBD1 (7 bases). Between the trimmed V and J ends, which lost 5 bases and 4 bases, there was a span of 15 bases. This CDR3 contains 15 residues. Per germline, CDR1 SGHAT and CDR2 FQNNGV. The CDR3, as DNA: TGTGCCAGCAGCACCCGACAGGGAGGTTACAATGAGCAGTTCTTC. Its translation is CASSTRQGGYNEQFF. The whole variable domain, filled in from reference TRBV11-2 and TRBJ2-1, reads EAGVAQSPRYKIIEKRQSVAFWCNPISGHATLYWYQQILGQGPKLLIQFQNNGVVDDSQLPKDRFSAERLKGVDSTLKIQPAKLEDSAVYLCASSTRQGGYNEQFFGPGTRLTVL.

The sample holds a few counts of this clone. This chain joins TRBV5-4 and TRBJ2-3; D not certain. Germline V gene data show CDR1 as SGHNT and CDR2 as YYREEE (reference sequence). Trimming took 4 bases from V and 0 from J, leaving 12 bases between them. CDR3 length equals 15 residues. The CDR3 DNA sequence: TGTGCCAGCAGCCCCGATGTAGCTAGCACAGATACGCAGTATTTT. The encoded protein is CASSPDVASTDTQYF.

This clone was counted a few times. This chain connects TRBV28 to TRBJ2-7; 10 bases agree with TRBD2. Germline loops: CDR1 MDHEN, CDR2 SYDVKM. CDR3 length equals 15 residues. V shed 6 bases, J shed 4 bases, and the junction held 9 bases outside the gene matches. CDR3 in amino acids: CASSPPGSGRYEQYF. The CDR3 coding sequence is TGTGCCAGCAGCCCTCCGGGTAGCGGGAGGTACGAGCAGTACTTC.

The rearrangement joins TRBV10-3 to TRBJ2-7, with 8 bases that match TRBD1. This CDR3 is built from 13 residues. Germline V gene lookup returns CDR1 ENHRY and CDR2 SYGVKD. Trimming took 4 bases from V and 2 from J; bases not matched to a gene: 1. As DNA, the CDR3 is TGTGCCATCAGTGGGACAGGGACCTACGAGCAGTACTTC. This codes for CAISGTGTYEQYF.

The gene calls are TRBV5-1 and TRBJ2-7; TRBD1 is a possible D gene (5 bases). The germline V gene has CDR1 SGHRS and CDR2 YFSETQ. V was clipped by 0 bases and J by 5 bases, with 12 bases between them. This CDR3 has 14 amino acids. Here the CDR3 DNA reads TGCGCCAGCAGCTTGGTGTCAGGGCAAGACGAGCAGTACTTC. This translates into CASSLVSGQDEQYF.

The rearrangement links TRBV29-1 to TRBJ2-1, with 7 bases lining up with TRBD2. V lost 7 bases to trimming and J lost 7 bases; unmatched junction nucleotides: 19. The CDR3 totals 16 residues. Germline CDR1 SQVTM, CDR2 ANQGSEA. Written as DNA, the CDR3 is TGCAGCGGCTCTAAAGGGCGGGAGTTCGTTACGAATGAGCAGTTCTTC. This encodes CSGSKGREFVTNEQFF.

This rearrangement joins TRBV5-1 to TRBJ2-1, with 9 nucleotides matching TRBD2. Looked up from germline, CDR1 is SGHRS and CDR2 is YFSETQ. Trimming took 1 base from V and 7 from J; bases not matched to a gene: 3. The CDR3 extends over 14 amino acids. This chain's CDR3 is CASSLNLAGNEQFF. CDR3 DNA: TGCGCCAGCAGCTTGAATCTAGCGGGAAATGAGCAGTTCTTC.

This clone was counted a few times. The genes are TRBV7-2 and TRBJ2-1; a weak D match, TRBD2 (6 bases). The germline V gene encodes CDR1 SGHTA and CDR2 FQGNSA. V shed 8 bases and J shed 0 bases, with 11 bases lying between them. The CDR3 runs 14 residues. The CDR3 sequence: CASVNGGSYNEQFF. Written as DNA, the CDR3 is TGTGCCAGCGTGAACGGGGGCTCCTACAATGAGCAGTTCTTC.

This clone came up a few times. CDR3 coding DNA: TGTGCCAGCAATCAGGGGGCTACTGGAAACACCATATATTTT. Its protein is CASNQGATGNTIYF. This sequence joins TRBV6-6 and TRBJ1-3, with 8 bases that match TRBD1. Losses at the gene ends were 7 bases for V and 2 bases for J; bases not matched to a gene: 4. The germline CDR1 and CDR2 sequences are MNHNY and SVGAGI (reference sequence). This CDR3 spans 14 amino acids.